Each of the 24 T cell receptor beta chains below was sequenced from the same sample in a study of OX40 agonist ivuxolimab in advanced cancers. The protocol was immunoSEQ multiplex PCR, while the TCRdb copy is restricted to in-frame clones and leaves out a portion. The repertoire consists of approximately 8,000 clones, with 55% to 75% occurring once and the leading ten covering around 48%. The sample in question was CD4+ or CD8+ T cells sorted from blood, obtained in a trial of the OX40 agonist ivuxolimab. The receptors come from an adult with an advanced solid tumor such as melanoma, head and neck, liver or kidney cancer.

This clone has just a few counts. CDR3 DNA: TGTGCCACCGGGGACAGCGACTACAATAATTCACCCCTCCACTTT. This sequence encodes CATGDSDYNNSPLHF. This rearrangement joins TRBV10-3 to TRBJ1-6; 7 bases are a match to TRBD1. CDR1 and CDR2 (germline): ENHRY, SYGVKD. This CDR3 region has 15 residues. The J segment lost 5 bases and the V segment lost 10 bases, leaving 11 bases of the junction unmatched.

V is TRBV4-3 and J is TRBJ1-4, with 7 bases matching TRBD1. Germline V gene lookup returns CDR1 LGHNA and CDR2 YSLEER. The CDR3 totals 15 residues. V shed 2 bases, J shed 5 bases, and the junction held 5 bases outside the gene matches. CDR3 in DNA: TGCGCCAGCAGCCAATCCGGGACAGAAAATGAAAAACTGTTTTTT. Protein sequence: CASSQSGTENEKLFF.

The rearrangement uses TRBV9 and TRBJ2-3; TRBD1 matches at 11 bases. V was pared by 4 bases and J by 6 bases, with 7 bases of the junction left unmatched. Germline V gene data show CDR1 as SGDLS and CDR2 as YYNGEE. The CDR3 totals 15 residues. CDR3 region: CASSPSGTGGDTQYF. In DNA form, the CDR3 reads TGTGCCAGCAGCCCTAGCGGGACAGGGGGGGATACGCAGTATTTT.

The rearrangement uses TRBV5-6 and TRBJ2-1; D possibly corresponds to TRBD2 (6 bases). CDR1 is SGHDT, CDR2 YYEEEE, per germline. V lost 3 bases and J 0 bases, leaving 10 bases between the germline ends. The CDR3 runs to 15 residues. The CDR3 bases are TGTGCCAGCAGCTACGGGAGAAGCTCCTACAATGAGCAGTTCTTC. This translates into CASSYGRSSYNEQFF.

This chain links TRBV5-4 with TRBJ2-1; 12 bases agree with TRBD1. This CDR3 comprises 16 residues. Germline loops: CDR1 SGHNT, CDR2 YYREEE (reference sequence). The ends lost 3 bases at V and 13 bases at J; junction bases unmatched: 14. The CDR3 sequence: CASSSITGQGAHGQFF. CDR3 bases: TGTGCCAGCAGCTCCATAACGGGACAGGGGGCGCACGGACAGTTCTTC.

The genes are TRBV9 and TRBJ1-5, with 7 bases that match TRBD1. This CDR3 comprises 15 residues. Germline V gene data show CDR1 as SGDLS and CDR2 as YYNGEE. Losses at the gene ends were 3 bases for V and 4 bases for J; bases not matched to a gene: 7. The CDR3 DNA reads as TGTGCCAGCAGCGATACAGGGGACCCTAATCAGCCCCAGCATTTT. It yields the protein CASSDTGDPNQPQHF.

This clone was picked up a small number of times. The chain links TRBV25-1 to TRBJ1-4; D unresolved. Germline CDR1 is MGHDK and CDR2 is SYGVNS. This CDR3 has 16 amino acids. V shed 3 bases and J shed 0 bases, with 11 bases lying between them. CDR3 DNA: TGTGCCAGCAGTGACAGGACCGCGGCAACTAATGAAAAACTGTTTTTT. It translates to CASSDRTAATNEKLFF.

The chain uses TRBV6-5 and TRBJ2-2, with a possible D match to TRBD1 (6 bases). This CDR3 is 15 amino acids long. The V gene lost 2 bases and the J gene lost 1 base, with 8 bases spanning the gap. The V gene's germline CDR1 is MNHEY and CDR2 SVGAGI. The CDR3 nucleotides read TGTGCCAGCAGTTACAGGACAGAGAACACCGGGGAGCTGTTTTTT. Amino acid sequence: CASSYRTENTGELFF.

The gene calls are TRBV27 and TRBJ2-3; tentatively, D is TRBD1 or TRBD2 (5 bases each). Germline CDR1 is MNHEY and CDR2 is SMNVEV (reference sequence). The V end lost 6 bases, the J end lost 2 bases, and 15 bases lay between the germline ends. The CDR3 runs to 15 residues. The CDR3 bases are TGTGCCAGCAGCGCCCGGGGCGGGCCCACAGATACGCAGTATTTT. It codes for CASSARGGPTDTQYF.

The chain's CDR3 is CASRRGGVDYEQYF. CDR3 bases: TGTGCCAGCCGGAGAGGGGGGGTTGACTACGAGCAGTACTTC. V is TRBV14 and J is TRBJ2-7; D possibly corresponds to TRBD2 (7 bases). Germline CDR1 SGHDN, CDR2 FVKESK. The CDR3 covers 14 residues. V shed 8 bases and J shed 3 bases, with 17 bases lying between them.

V is TRBV19 and J is TRBJ2-3, with 10 bases lining up with TRBD2. The germline gives CDR1 LNHDA, CDR2 SQIVND (reference sequence). V was clipped by 3 bases and J by 2 bases; unmatched bases: 5. This CDR3 is built from 16 residues. The CDR3 reads CASSIAGLANTDTQYF. The CDR3 DNA sequence: TGTGCCAGTAGTATTGCGGGACTAGCGAACACAGATACGCAGTATTTT. Supplemented by reference TRBV19 and TRBJ2-3, the full variable domain reads DGGITQSPKYLFRKEGQNVTLSCEQNLNHDAMYWYRQDPGQGLRLIYYSQIVNDFQKGDIAEGYSVSREKKESFPLTVTSAQKNPTAFYLCASSIAGLANTDTQYFGPGTRLTVL.

The rearrangement uses TRBV19 and TRBJ2-4; D could derive from TRBD1 or TRBD2 (5 bases each). Germline V gene data show CDR1 as LNHDA and CDR2 as SQIVND (reference sequence). This CDR3 has 12 residues. The V end was cut by 10 bases, the J end by 6 bases, with 13 bases between. The CDR3 loop reads CATSWGSNIQYF. The DNA for the CDR3 is TGTGCCACTAGCTGGGGCTCAAACATTCAGTACTTC. Together with reference TRBV19 and TRBJ2-4, the CDR3 gives the full variable domain: DGGITQSPKYLFRKEGQNVTLSCEQNLNHDAMYWYRQDPGQGLRLIYYSQIVNDFQKGDIAEGYSVSREKKESFPLTVTSAQKNPTAFYLCATSWGSNIQYFGAGTRLSVL.

The chain employs TRBV9 and TRBJ1-4; 7 positions agree with TRBD1. V gave up 4 bases and J gave up 5 bases; unmatched junction bases: 8. CDR1 and CDR2 from the germline V gene are SGDLS and YYNGEE. The CDR3 loop spans 15 amino acids. The CDR3 here is CASSFKDRTNEKLFF. DNA for the CDR3: TGTGCCAGCAGCTTTAAGGACAGGACAAATGAAAAACTGTTTTTT.

Turning to this clone: This likely traces to a read error, being one base from a far larger clone. Distinct nucleotide sequences in the sample also encode this CDR3. The chain couples TRBV7-9 to TRBJ1-1; D gene uncertain. V gave up 5 bases and J gave up 1 base, with 8 bases separating them. Germline CDR1 is SEHNR and CDR2 is FQNEAQ (reference sequence). This CDR3 comprises 13 residues. The CDR3: CASSPMRNTEAFF. The DNA for the CDR3 is TGTGCCAGCAGCCCCATGCGGAACACTGAAGCTTTCTTT. Using reference TRBV7-9 and TRBJ1-1 for the parts outside the CDR3, the full variable domain is DTGVSQNPRHKITKRGQNVTFRCDPISEHNRLYWYRQTLGQGPEFLTYFQNEAQLEKSRLLSDRFSAERPKGSFSTLEIQRTEQGDSAMYLCASSPMRNTEAFFGQGTRLTVV.

The J gene is TRBJ1-2, the V gene TRBV25-1; weak D call: TRBD1 (5 bases). V was shortened by 4 bases and J by 0 bases, with 18 bases between the two germline ends. This CDR3 region has 17 residues. The germline V gene has CDR1 MGHDK and CDR2 SYGVNS. CDR3 in DNA: TGTGCCAGCAGTGCTGACGGGGGTGGATTGGCTAACTATGGCTACACCTTC. Protein: CASSADGGGLANYGYTF.

The chain's CDR3 is CASEFNRDGGTDTQYF. In nucleotides, the CDR3 is TGTGCCAGTGAATTTAACCGGGACGGTGGCACAGATACGCAGTATTTT. The chain has TRBV10-3 and TRBJ2-3; D assignment may be TRBD1 or TRBD2 (5 bases each). CDR3 length: 16 residues. Germline V gives CDR1 ENHRY, CDR2 SYGVKD. V shed 10 bases and J shed 1 base, with 21 bases lying between them.

The chain joins TRBV10-1 to TRBJ1-6; 7 bases match TRBD1. With V trimmed by 3 bases and J by 0 bases, 8 bases remained unmatched. The germline gives CDR1 WNHNN, CDR2 SYGVQD (reference sequence). The CDR3 is 18 residues long. The DNA of the CDR3 is TGCGCCAGCAGTGAACCGCCCAGGGGGGGCTCCTATAATTCACCCCTCCACTTT. Encoded protein: CASSEPPRGGSYNSPLHF.

The table lists this clone with a few counts. The chain combines TRBV3-2 with TRBJ2-1. TRBV3-2 is reported as a pseudogene. This CDR3 has 9 amino acids. The DNA of the CDR3 is TGTGCCAGCGAAATGGGGCAGTTCTTC. Its protein product is CASEMGQFF.

This rearrangement joins TRBV12-5 to TRBJ2-1, with a tentative D call TRBD2 (6 bases). V was pared by 1 base and J by 8 bases, with 15 bases between. CDR3 length equals 15 residues. Germline CDR1 reads LGHNT; CDR2 reads FRNRAP. CDR3 nucleotide sequence: TGTGCTAGTGGTTTGGGACTGACTAGTACAGATGAGCAGTTCTTC. Translated: CASGLGLTSTDEQFF.

The chain recombines TRBV6-4 with TRBJ2-2; D may match TRBD1 or TRBD2 (5 bases each). Between the trimmed V and J ends, which lost 4 bases and 2 bases, there was a span of 14 bases. The CDR3 is 16 residues long. Germline V lookup: CDR1 MRHNA, CDR2 SNTAGT. The DNA of the CDR3 is TGTGCCAGCAGTGTTGGGGCTAGCCTCAACACCGGGGAGCTGTTTTTT. Its protein product is CASSVGASLNTGELFF.

V and J are TRBV4-1 and TRBJ2-7, with a possible D match to TRBD1 (5 bases). CDR1 and CDR2 from the germline V gene are MGHRA and YSYEKL. There are 14 residues in the CDR3. V shed 1 base and J shed 2 bases, with 9 bases lying between them. CDR3 residues: CASSQAQETYEQYF. In DNA form, the CDR3 reads TGCGCCAGCAGCCAAGCACAGGAAACCTACGAGCAGTACTTC.

By share, this clone ranks as medium-sized (0.01 to 0.1%). The CDR3 DNA sequence: TGTGCCATCAGCCCTCCGACAGGGCCCAGTACTAACTATGGCTACACCTTC. Its translation is CAISPPTGPSTNYGYTF. This rearrangement joins TRBV10-3 to TRBJ1-2; 7 bases are shared with TRBD1. In germline, CDR1 is ENHRY, CDR2 SYGVKD. The length of the CDR3 is 17 residues. Germline trimming cut 6 bases from V and 0 bases from J; bases unmatched to any gene: 13.

This clone was detected once. The genes are TRBV5-6 and TRBJ1-6; D is unclear. CDR1 SGHDT and CDR2 YYEEEE come from the germline V gene. V lost 4 bases, J lost 7 bases, and 18 bases lay in between. The CDR3 runs to 16 residues. The CDR3 sequence: CASSAPGWGINSPLHF. For the CDR3, the DNA is TGTGCCAGCAGCGCCCCCGGGTGGGGAATCAATTCACCCCTCCACTTT.

V usage is TRBV4-3 and J usage is TRBJ2-1, with 10 bases lining up with TRBD2. Losses at the gene ends were 0 bases for V and 7 bases for J; bases not matched to a gene: 12. The germline V gene has CDR1 LGHNA and CDR2 YSLEER. This CDR3 has 18 residues. CDR3 coding DNA: TGCGCCAGCAGCCAAGAGCCTAGCGGGGGCCTTCTAGTGAATGAGCAGTTCTTC. The encoded protein is CASSQEPSGGLLVNEQFF.